In this sample, the clone carrying this T cell receptor beta chain turned up many times. The data originate from a study of T cells in Graves' hyperthyroidism and ophthalmopathy. Patients having uncontrolled infection, another autoimmune disease, pregnancy or lactation were not included. The source material, RNA transcripts, was used to amplify TCR beta CDR3 regions. The HTBI primer set was used in a first-round RT-PCR of the TCR CDR3. Each CDR3 protein gets one entry after TCRdb re-called the multiplex PCR reads with MiXCR. In the table there are under 400,000 distinct CDR3 sequences, 12% to 15% of which are singletons. The CDR3 extends over 12 amino acids. Trimming took 7 bases from V and 4 from J; bases not matched to a gene: 6. The V gene's germline CDR1 is DFQATT and CDR2 SNEGSKA (reference sequence).

What was sequenced was blood. This sequence was found in an older woman with Graves' ophthalmopathy. The chain carries TRBV20-1 and TRBJ2-5, with 7 positions matching TRBD1. The DNA for the CDR3 is TGCAGTGTCCCTAGGGGGCTAGAGACCCAGTACTTC. This translates into CSVPRGLETQYF.